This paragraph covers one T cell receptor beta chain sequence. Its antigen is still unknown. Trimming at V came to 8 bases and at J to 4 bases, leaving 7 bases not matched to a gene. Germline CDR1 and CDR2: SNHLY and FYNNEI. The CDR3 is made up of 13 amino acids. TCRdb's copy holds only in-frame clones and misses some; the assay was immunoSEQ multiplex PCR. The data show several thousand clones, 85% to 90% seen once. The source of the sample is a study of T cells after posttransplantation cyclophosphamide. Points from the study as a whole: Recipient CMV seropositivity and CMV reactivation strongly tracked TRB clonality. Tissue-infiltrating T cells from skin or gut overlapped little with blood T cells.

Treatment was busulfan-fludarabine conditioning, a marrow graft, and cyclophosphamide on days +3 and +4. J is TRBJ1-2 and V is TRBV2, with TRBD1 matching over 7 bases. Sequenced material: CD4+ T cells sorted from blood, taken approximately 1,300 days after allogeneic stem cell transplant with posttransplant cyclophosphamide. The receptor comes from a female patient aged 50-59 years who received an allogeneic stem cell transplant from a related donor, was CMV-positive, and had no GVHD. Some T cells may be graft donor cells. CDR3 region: CASGDRSLYGYTF. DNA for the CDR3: TGTGCCAGCGGGGACAGATCCCTCTATGGCTACACCTTC.